Shown below are 26 T cell receptor beta chains from a single sample sequenced in a study of T cell repertoires in aging, cancer and after chemotherapy. Amplification of TCR beta used genomic DNA extracted from peripheral blood. A mixed TRB-A/B primer pool amplified rearranged TRB by multiplex touch-down PCR. TCRdb re-derived calls from the multiplex PCR reads in MiXCR, one entry per CDR3 protein. In the table there are roughly 4,600 distinct CDR3 sequences, approximately 68% of which are singletons. Sequences were obtained from blood. These receptors were obtained from a human donor with a solid tumor.

J is TRBJ1-1 and V is TRBV7-2; D is ambiguous. The CDR3 loop spans 13 amino acids. V lost 1 base, J lost 3 bases, and 6 bases lay in between. The germline V gene has CDR1 SGHTA and CDR2 FQGNSA. The CDR3 is CASSLDLYTEAFF. In DNA, the CDR3 is TGTGCCAGCAGCTTAGATTTGTACACTGAAGCTTTCTTT.

This chain connects TRBV20-1 to TRBJ2-5, with 9 bases fitting TRBD1. The CDR3 is made up of 16 amino acids. Per germline, CDR1 DFQATT and CDR2 SNEGSKA (reference sequence). Trimming removed 0 bases from V and 2 bases from J; junction bases left unmatched: 7. The CDR3 here is CSARDTNRGQQETQYF. CDR3 DNA: TGCAGTGCTAGAGATACAAACAGGGGGCAACAAGAGACCCAGTACTTC.

V is TRBV19 and J is TRBJ1-5, with D possibly matching TRBD1 (6 bases). Germline CDR1 is LNHDA and CDR2 is SQIVND (reference sequence). Trimming shortened V by 4 bases and J by 4 bases, and 17 bases separated the two germline ends. The CDR3 has 16 residues. CDR3 loop: CASSTRRTDGNQPQHF. CDR3 DNA: TGTGCCAGTAGTACCCGACGGACAGATGGGAATCAGCCCCAGCATTTT. Drawing the rest from reference TRBV19 and TRBJ1-5, the complete variable domain is DGGITQSPKYLFRKEGQNVTLSCEQNLNHDAMYWYRQDPGQGLRLIYYSQIVNDFQKGDIAEGYSVSREKKESFPLTVTSAQKNPTAFYLCASSTRRTDGNQPQHFGDGTRLSIL.

The gene calls are TRBV11-2 and TRBJ1-3; 11 bases are a match to TRBD1. CDR1 is SGHAT, CDR2 FQNNGV, per germline. There are 16 residues in the CDR3. Unmatched junction bases numbered 6, after V lost 5 bases and J lost 3 bases. CDR3 in amino acids: CASSPGQGAVGNTIYF. For the CDR3, the DNA is TGTGCCAGCAGCCCCGGACAGGGGGCCGTTGGAAACACCATATATTTT.

V gene TRBV14 combines with J gene TRBJ2-1; 12 bases line up with TRBD2. V was pared by 5 bases and J by 8 bases, with 7 bases of the junction left unmatched. CDR1 and CDR2 (germline): SGHDN, FVKESK. The CDR3 has 15 residues. The CDR3 here is CASSALAGGFDEQFF. The DNA of the CDR3 is TGTGCCAGCAGCGCACTAGCGGGAGGATTTGATGAGCAGTTCTTC.

V and J are TRBV6-5 and TRBJ2-3; 12 bases line up with TRBD2. Per germline, CDR1 MNHEY and CDR2 SVGAGI. The ends lost 6 bases at V and 3 bases at J; junction bases unmatched: 7. The CDR3 consists of 16 residues. The CDR3 sequence is CASSGLAGWGTDTQYF. CDR3 nucleotide sequence: TGTGCCAGCAGCGGACTAGCGGGATGGGGGACAGATACGCAGTATTTT.

This clonotype was observed a few times. The chain employs TRBV29-1 and TRBJ2-1; possibly TRBD1 for D (5 bases). Germline CDR1 and CDR2: SQVTM and ANQGSEA. Deletions cut 5 bases from V and 8 bases from J, with 13 bases between. This CDR3 comprises 12 residues. The CDR3 DNA sequence: TGCAGCGTTCAACAGGTCGGTGATGAGCAGTTCTTC. Its protein is CSVQQVGDEQFF.

The chain joins TRBV19 to TRBJ1-1, with 7 nucleotides matching TRBD1. The CDR3 covers 13 residues. With 9 bases clipped from V and 0 bases from J, the junction kept 4 bases outside the gene matches. Looked up from germline, CDR1 is LNHDA and CDR2 is SQIVND (reference sequence). CDR3 amino acids: CASRGQMNTEAFF. The DNA for the CDR3 is TGTGCCAGCAGGGGACAGATGAACACTGAAGCTTTCTTT.

This clonotype has just a few counts. The V and J genes are TRBV19 and TRBJ2-2, with 14 bases matching TRBD2. CDR3 length: 18 amino acids. Germline V gives CDR1 LNHDA, CDR2 SQIVND (reference sequence). J was trimmed by 4 bases and V by 3 bases; bases with no gene match: 7. The DNA for the CDR3 is TGTGCCAGTAGTATTGGACTAGCGGGGGGCTTTGGCACCGGGGAGCTGTTTTTT. Protein sequence: CASSIGLAGGFGTGELFF.

This clonotype was seen only a few times. This chain connects TRBV6-6 to TRBJ1-2; TRBD1 agrees at 7 bases. Germline assignment: CDR1 MNHNY and CDR2 SVGAGI (reference sequence). The CDR3 is made up of 15 amino acids. V was pared by 7 bases and J by 6 bases, with 14 bases of the junction left unmatched. This chain's CDR3 is CASTRQGGTSHGYTF. CDR3 in DNA: TGTGCCAGCACCAGACAGGGAGGGACGTCGCATGGCTACACCTTC.

The chain recombines TRBV6-5 with TRBJ2-3; D is undetermined. CDR3 size: 13 residues. Germline V CDR1 and CDR2: MNHEY, SVGAGI. Trimming took off 0 bases at V and 4 bases at J, with 5 bases between the two ends. The CDR3 here is CASSYSGADTQYF. The CDR3 DNA is TGTGCCAGCAGTTACTCAGGCGCAGATACGCAGTATTTT.

This clonotype was counted a few times. The rearrangement joins TRBV6-2 or TRBV6-3 to TRBJ2-7; no firm D call. Germline V gives CDR1 MNHEY, CDR2 SVGEGT. The ends were cut back, 5 bases at V and 6 bases at J, with 11 bases in the middle. The CDR3 runs 12 residues. The CDR3 loop reads CASSSQEREQYF. CDR3 bases: TGTGCCAGCAGTAGCCAGGAGCGCGAGCAGTACTTC.

The V call is TRBV5-5, the J call TRBJ1-6; D is ambiguous. This CDR3 has 15 residues. Trimming cost V 4 bases and J 8 bases, with 16 bases left between them. CDR1 SGHKS and CDR2 YYEKEE come from the germline V gene (reference sequence). The CDR3 DNA is TGTGCCAGCAGCCCCACCAACGAGGGAGATTCACCCCTCCACTTT. This codes for CASSPTNEGDSPLHF.

This clonotype was recorded a few times. The CDR3 DNA sequence: TGTGCCAGCAGTCAGGACATTCCTGGAAACACCATATATTTT. Its translation: CASSQDIPGNTIYF. The chain is built from TRBV12-3 or TRBV12-4 and TRBJ1-3; D perhaps matches TRBD1 (5 bases). The V end was cut by 5 bases, the J end by 2 bases, with 10 bases between. The CDR3 is 14 amino acids.

The chain is built from TRBV5-8 and TRBJ2-7, with 9 positions matching TRBD2. The CDR3 is made up of 14 amino acids. Germline V CDR1 and CDR2: SGHTS, YDEGEE. V shed 7 bases, J shed 0 bases, and the junction held 5 bases outside the gene matches. In DNA, the CDR3 is TGTGCCAGCTACGAAGCGGGAGGCTCCTACGAGCAGTACTTC. Encoded protein: CASYEAGGSYEQYF.

This rearrangement joins TRBV5-6 to TRBJ2-5, with unresolved D. The V end was cut by 1 base, the J end by 0 bases, with 7 bases between. This CDR3 has 14 residues. Germline CDR1 reads SGHDT; CDR2 reads YYEEEE. The CDR3 loop reads CASSLKLDQETQYF. Here the CDR3 DNA reads TGTGCCAGCAGCTTGAAACTGGACCAAGAGACCCAGTACTTC.

The CDR3 region is CASNGRQGLVGNQPQHF. DNA for the CDR3: TGTGCCAGTAACGGTAGACAGGGCCTTGTGGGCAATCAGCCCCAGCATTTT. The chain combines TRBV19 with TRBJ1-5, with 7 positions matching TRBD1. The CDR3 is 17 residues long. V was pared by 7 bases and J by 2 bases, with 14 bases of the junction left unmatched. In germline, CDR1 is LNHDA, CDR2 SQIVND (reference sequence).

This sequence joins TRBV5-1 and TRBJ2-7; either TRBD1 or TRBD2 may supply D (6 bases each). Germline CDR1 and CDR2: SGHRS and YFSETQ. V was pared by 2 bases and J by 5 bases, with 20 bases between. The CDR3 consists of 16 residues. The CDR3 region is CASSLGARGGNNEQYF. In nucleotides, the CDR3 is TGCGCCAGCAGCTTAGGGGCCAGGGGAGGAAATAACGAGCAGTACTTC.

The chain couples TRBV12-3 or TRBV12-4 to TRBJ1-3; the D gene is possibly TRBD1 (5 bases). Trimming pared 6 bases from V and 1 base from J, leaving 13 bases between. The CDR3 contains 15 residues. The CDR3 loop is CASSPGVVSGNTIYF. In DNA, the CDR3 is TGTGCCAGCAGCCCGGGGGTGGTTTCTGGAAACACCATATATTTT.

The rearrangement links TRBV19 to TRBJ1-5; TRBD1 is a possible D gene (5 bases). CDR3 size: 13 residues. Germline lookup yields CDR1 LNHDA and CDR2 SQIVND (reference sequence). Trimming cost V 2 bases and J 7 bases, with 9 bases left between them. CDR3 residues: CASSIYGDQPQHF. In nucleotides, the CDR3 is TGTGCCAGTAGTATATATGGGGACCAGCCCCAGCATTTT.

The chain links TRBV5-1 to TRBJ1-2, with a tentative D call TRBD1 (5 bases). The V gene's germline CDR1 is SGHRS and CDR2 YFSETQ. The CDR3 runs to 13 residues. V lost 0 bases and J lost 4, with 7 bases in between. The CDR3 DNA reads TGCGCCAGCAGCTTGGACAGGTTCTATGGCTACACCTTC. It yields the protein CASSLDRFYGYTF.

The V gene is TRBV11-2, the J gene TRBJ2-1; D unclear. V shed 0 bases and J shed 4 bases, with 4 bases lying between them. This CDR3 has 13 amino acids. Germline V gene lookup returns CDR1 SGHAT and CDR2 FQNNGV. In DNA form, the CDR3 reads TGTGCCAGCAGCTTAGAAAGTTACAATGAGCAGTTCTTC. As protein: CASSLESYNEQFF.

This chain uses TRBV20-1 with TRBJ2-5, with TRBD2 identical over 8 bases. The V and J ends lost 3 bases and 4 bases, in that order; junction bases with no gene match: 7. Looked up from germline, CDR1 is DFQATT and CDR2 is SNEGSKA (reference sequence). The CDR3 sequence is 14 residues long. This chain's CDR3 is CSARVAGRRETQYF. The DNA of the CDR3 is TGCAGTGCTAGGGTAGCGGGGAGGCGAGAGACCCAGTACTTC.

J is TRBJ1-1 and V is TRBV20-1, with D hard to call. Germline CDR1 and CDR2: DFQATT and SNEGSKA (reference sequence). The CDR3 extends over 15 amino acids. Trimming pared 0 bases from V and 5 bases from J, leaving 16 bases between. The CDR3 reads CSARDLTRAWTEAFF. Here the CDR3 DNA reads TGCAGTGCTAGAGACTTGACACGGGCGTGGACTGAAGCTTTCTTT.

V is TRBV19 and J is TRBJ1-1, with D perhaps matching TRBD1 (6 bases). The CDR3 is 14 residues long. Germline lookup yields CDR1 LNHDA and CDR2 SQIVND (reference sequence). Trimming took 10 bases from V and 0 from J, leaving 15 bases between them. The CDR3 DNA reads as TGTGCCACGGGTCCGGGACACCTGAACACTGAAGCTTTCTTT. It yields the protein CATGPGHLNTEAFF.

On this clonotype itself: The junction and the germline gene differ at one end; a read error may be behind it. V gene TRBV7-7 combines with J gene TRBJ2-3; 9 bases align to TRBD2. The CDR3 contains 16 residues. CDR1 is SSHAT, CDR2 FNYEAQ, per germline (reference sequence). The CDR3 coding sequence is TGTGCTAGCAGCTTAGCTGAAGCGGGGGGAATAAATACGCAGTATTTT. Its protein is CASSLAEAGGINTQYF.